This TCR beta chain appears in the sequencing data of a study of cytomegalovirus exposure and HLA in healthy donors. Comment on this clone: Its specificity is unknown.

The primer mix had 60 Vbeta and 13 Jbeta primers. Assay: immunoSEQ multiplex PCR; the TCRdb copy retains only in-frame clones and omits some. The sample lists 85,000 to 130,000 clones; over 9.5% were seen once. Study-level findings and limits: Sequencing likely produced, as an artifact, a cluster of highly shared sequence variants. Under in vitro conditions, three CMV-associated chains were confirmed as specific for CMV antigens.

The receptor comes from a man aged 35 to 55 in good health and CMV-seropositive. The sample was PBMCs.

CDR3 bases: TGTGCCAGCAGGACAGGGGGGTCCTACGAGCAGTACTTC. As protein: CASRTGGSYEQYF. This chain uses TRBV28 with TRBJ2-7; 9 nucleotides agree with TRBD1. Germline CDR1 MDHEN, CDR2 SYDVKM. The CDR3 extends over 13 amino acids. V lost 6 bases to trimming and J lost 1 base; unmatched junction nucleotides: 1.